Listed here are 4 T cell receptor beta chains from one sample, sequenced in a study of identifying expanded T cells in peripheral blood. Data came from immunoSEQ multiplex PCR; TCRdb stores just in-frame clones and leaves some out. The sample includes roughly 82,000 clones, approximately 84% of them seen just once. What was sequenced was blood. These receptor sequences come from a person aged 18 to 69 in good health.

V is TRBV28 and J is TRBJ1-3; D is perhaps TRBD1 (5 bases). Looked up from germline, CDR1 is MDHEN and CDR2 is SYDVKM. The CDR3 is 15 residues long. Between the trimmed V and J ends, which lost 5 bases and 4 bases, there was a span of 15 bases. The CDR3: CASSLDITSGNTIYF. The CDR3, as DNA: TGTGCCAGCAGTCTGGACATTACGAGCGGAAACACCATATATTTT.

The CDR3 coding sequence is TGTGCCAGCAGCTTAGAGGCAGGGCTCGGGAACACCATATATTTT. Its translation is CASSLEAGLGNTIYF. This chain links TRBV7-2 with TRBJ1-3; D may be TRBD1 (5 bases). Trimming stripped 1 base from V and 7 bases from J, with 14 bases between. Germline lookup yields CDR1 SGHTA and CDR2 FQGNSA. The CDR3 sequence is 15 residues long. Combining the CDR3 with reference TRBV7-2 and TRBJ1-3 gives the whole variable domain GAGVSQSPSNKVTEKGKDVELRCDPISGHTALYWYRQSLGQGLEFLIYFQGNSAPDKSGLPSDRFSAERTGGSVSTLTIQRTQQEDSAVYLCASSLEAGLGNTIYFGEGSWLTVV.

The CDR3 DNA reads TGTGCCAGTCAGACAGGTTACTCCCCTACTAGCAATCAGCCCCAGCATTTT. This sequence encodes CASQTGYSPTSNQPQHF. The chain has TRBV19 and TRBJ1-5, with TRBD1 as a possible D gene (6 bases). The germline V gene encodes CDR1 LNHDA and CDR2 SQIVND (reference sequence). The CDR3 contains 17 residues. The V end lost 8 bases, the J end lost 0 bases, and 20 bases lay between the germline ends.

The V and J genes are TRBV7-2 and TRBJ2-7, with 10 bases lining up with TRBD2. J was trimmed by 2 bases and V by 1 base; bases with no gene match: 5. CDR3 length: 16 residues. The germline V gene has CDR1 SGHTA and CDR2 FQGNSA. The CDR3 sequence is CASSLETSGIAYEQYF. The CDR3 bases are TGTGCCAGCAGCTTAGAAACTAGCGGGATTGCCTACGAGCAGTACTTC.